One and the same sample provided the 24 T cell receptor beta chains below, sequenced in a study of T cell responses to AZD1222 COVID-19 vaccine. Some clones are missing from TCRdb's copy, which holds only in-frame ones; the method was immunoSEQ multiplex PCR. The sample lists 150,000 to 200,000 clones, about nine tenths occurring once. The sample was peripheral blood, taken on day 0 of AZD1222 vaccination. The receptors were sampled from an adult in good health.

This clone came up once. This chain uses TRBV5-1 with TRBJ2-2; D is undetermined. Trimming removed 4 bases at V and 3 bases at J, with 19 bases between. From germline, CDR1 is SGHRS and CDR2 YFSETQ. This CDR3 contains 17 residues. The DNA of the CDR3 is TGCGCCAGCAGCGGCGGCCTATGGAGCCGGGACACCGGGGAGCTGTTTTTT. Protein sequence: CASSGGLWSRDTGELFF.

The chain couples TRBV18 to TRBJ1-5; weak D call: TRBD1 (5 bases). V was shortened by 6 bases and J by 0 bases, with 12 bases between the two germline ends. Germline lookup yields CDR1 KGHSH and CDR2 LQKENI. CDR3 size: 15 residues. The CDR3 protein is CASSSGRISNQPQHF. Written as DNA, the CDR3 is TGTGCCAGCTCTTCGGGGCGCATTAGCAATCAGCCCCAGCATTTT.

The J gene is TRBJ1-5, the V gene TRBV19; TRBD1 aligns across 10 bases. CDR1 LNHDA and CDR2 SQIVND come from the germline V gene (reference sequence). CDR3 length equals 16 residues. Trimming removed 7 bases from V and 1 base from J; junction bases left unmatched: 7. The CDR3 loop is CASTRDRGVSNQPQHF. The CDR3 DNA is TGTGCCAGTACCCGGGACAGGGGTGTAAGCAATCAGCCCCAGCATTTT.

The rearrangement joins TRBV12-2 to TRBJ1-2. TRBV12-2 is a pseudogene. The CDR3 is made up of 14 amino acids. The CDR3 nucleotides are TGTGCAAGTCGCTTAGCGGGGGGAGGGCAGGGCTACACCTTC. This codes for CASRLAGGGQGYTF.

The rearrangement links TRBV21-1 to TRBJ1-5. TRBV21-1 represents a pseudogene. The CDR3 runs 15 residues. CDR3 in DNA: TGTGCCAGCAGCCAATCTCGACGGGGAAATCAGCCCCAGCATTTT. It encodes CASSQSRRGNQPQHF.

The chain recombines TRBV24-1 with TRBJ2-7; the D is unclear. Between the trimmed V and J ends, which lost 5 bases and 6 bases, there was a span of 13 bases. CDR1 and CDR2 from the germline V gene are KGHDR and SFDVKD. The CDR3 consists of 13 residues. The CDR3 here is CATSGTTVSEQYF. The CDR3 DNA reads as TGTGCCACCAGTGGTACAACGGTGAGCGAGCAGTACTTC.

This sequence joins TRBV7-9 and TRBJ2-7, with D possibly being TRBD1 (6 bases). Germline CDR1 reads SEHNR; CDR2 reads FQNEAQ (reference sequence). There are 15 residues in the CDR3. Trimming removed 1 base from V and 1 base from J, with 11 bases in between. The chain's CDR3 is CASSLEGGTSYEQYF. DNA of the CDR3: TGTGCCAGCAGCTTAGAAGGGGGAACTTCCTACGAGCAGTACTTC.

The rearrangement links TRBV7-9 to TRBJ1-1; D perhaps matches TRBD1 (6 bases). Germline V CDR1 and CDR2: SEHNR, FQNEAQ (reference sequence). The CDR3 totals 17 residues. Between the trimmed V and J ends, which lost 1 base and 0 bases, there was a span of 15 bases. This chain's CDR3 is CASSLVYRQDLNTEAFF. The CDR3 nucleotides are TGTGCCAGCAGCTTAGTTTATAGACAGGATCTGAACACTGAAGCTTTCTTT. Supplemented by reference TRBV7-9 and TRBJ1-1, the full variable domain reads DTGVSQNPRHKITKRGQNVTFRCDPISEHNRLYWYRQTLGQGPEFLTYFQNEAQLEKSRLLSDRFSAERPKGSFSTLEIQRTEQGDSAMYLCASSLVYRQDLNTEAFFGQGTRLTVV.

Of note for this clone: The junction does not match germline at one end; this may be a read error. This chain links TRBV7-7 with TRBJ2-2; D is possibly TRBD1 (6 bases). The CDR3 runs to 16 residues. Germline V CDR1 and CDR2: SSHAT, FNYEAQ (reference sequence). CDR3 loop: CASTLGQTPNTGELFF. CDR3 DNA: TGTGCTAGCACCTTAGGACAGACACCGAACACCGGGGAGCTGTTTTTT.

The V call is TRBV6-5, the J call TRBJ2-7; tentatively, D is TRBD1 (5 bases). This CDR3 spans 13 amino acids. V was clipped by 7 bases and J by 3 bases, with 13 bases between them. The germline V gene has CDR1 MNHEY and CDR2 SVGAGI. DNA for the CDR3: TGTGCCAGCATTTCGACAGTTAACTACGAGCAGTACTTC. Protein sequence: CASISTVNYEQYF.

The rearrangement joins TRBV19 to TRBJ1-2; the D is unclear. The CDR3 extends over 14 amino acids. Germline loops: CDR1 LNHDA, CDR2 SQIVND (reference sequence). Between the trimmed V and J ends, which lost 6 bases and 0 bases, there was a span of 11 bases. In nucleotides, the CDR3 is TGTGCCAGTAGGCCCCGGGCCTCTAACTATGGCTACACCTTC. Amino acid sequence: CASRPRASNYGYTF. Supplemented by reference TRBV19 and TRBJ1-2, the full variable domain reads DGGITQSPKYLFRKEGQNVTLSCEQNLNHDAMYWYRQDPGQGLRLIYYSQIVNDFQKGDIAEGYSVSREKKESFPLTVTSAQKNPTAFYLCASRPRASNYGYTFGSGTRLTVV.

This clone was counted once. The V and J genes are TRBV5-1 and TRBJ2-7; D not resolved. Germline CDR1 is SGHRS and CDR2 is YFSETQ. V lost 0 bases and J lost 3, with 10 bases in between. This CDR3 has 14 amino acids. CDR3 in amino acids: CASSLANRIYEQYF. The CDR3 coding sequence is TGCGCCAGCAGCTTGGCTAACCGAATCTACGAGCAGTACTTC.

The chain joins TRBV4-1 to TRBJ1-1, with 7 nucleotides matching TRBD1. With 4 bases clipped from V and 0 bases from J, the junction kept 2 bases outside the gene matches. Germline V lookup: CDR1 MGHRA, CDR2 YSYEKL. The CDR3 runs 14 residues. CDR3 sequence reads: CASSPTGMNTEAFF. CDR3 nucleotides: TGCGCCAGCAGCCCGACAGGGATGAACACTGAAGCTTTCTTT.

The V gene is TRBV7-9, the J gene TRBJ1-6, with a weak D call TRBD1 (6 bases). V was pared by 5 bases and J by 0 bases, with 11 bases between. The CDR3 sequence is 16 residues long. Germline V lookup: CDR1 SEHNR, CDR2 FQNEAQ (reference sequence). The DNA of the CDR3 is TGTGCCAGCAGCCCCCAGGGGAGCTCCTATAATTCACCCCTCCACTTT. Its translation: CASSPQGSSYNSPLHF.

The chain couples TRBV9 to TRBJ1-1; D uncertain. The V and J ends lost 0 bases and 2 bases respectively, with 17 bases between them. Germline CDR1 SGDLS, CDR2 YYNGEE. CDR3 length: 17 amino acids. In nucleotides, the CDR3 is TGTGCCAGCAGCGTAGGATGGGGTTTTCGGGGAAACACTGAAGCTTTCTTT. Translating it yields CASSVGWGFRGNTEAFF.

The chain couples TRBV11-3 to TRBJ2-2; D is unclear. V was shortened by 1 base and J by 2 bases, with 5 bases between the two germline ends. This CDR3 contains 14 residues. Germline V gives CDR1 SGHNT, CDR2 YENEEA. The CDR3 nucleotides read TGTGCCAGCAGCTTAGCATCCAACACCGGGGAGCTGTTTTTT. It specifies CASSLASNTGELFF. The full variable domain, with the rest looked up from reference TRBV11-3 and TRBJ2-2, is EAGVVQSPRYKIIEKKQPVAFWCNPISGHNTLYWYLQNLGQGPELLIRYENEEAVDDSQLPKDRFSAERLKGVDSTLKIQPAELGDSAVYLCASSLASNTGELFFGEGSRLTVL.

The chain carries TRBV11-3 and TRBJ2-3; TRBD2 might be the D (6 bases). Germline lookup yields CDR1 SGHNT and CDR2 YENEEA. Trimming shortened V by 0 bases and J by 8 bases, and 27 bases separated the two germline ends. The CDR3 sequence is 19 residues long. CDR3 DNA sequence: TGTGCCAGCAGCTTAGATGCGGGGCCCCTCGTTTACGGAACCGTTACGCAGTATTTT. Its protein is CASSLDAGPLVYGTVTQYF.

This chain joins TRBV7-9 and TRBJ1-2; 9 bases agree with TRBD1. Germline assignment: CDR1 SEHNR and CDR2 FQNEAQ (reference sequence). This CDR3 comprises 13 residues. The junction had 3 bases not matched to a gene; V was cut back by 4 bases and J by 6 bases. The CDR3 region is CASSSQGANGYTF. For the CDR3, the DNA is TGTGCCAGCAGCTCACAGGGGGCGAATGGCTACACCTTC.

The chain couples TRBV6-5 to TRBJ2-5; possibly TRBD2 for D (5 bases). The CDR3 contains 16 residues. V lost 4 bases, J lost 2 bases, and 17 bases lay in between. Germline V gene lookup returns CDR1 MNHEY and CDR2 SVGAGI. The CDR3 region is CASSSHLGRGQETQYF. CDR3 DNA: TGTGCCAGCAGTTCACACCTGGGGAGAGGTCAAGAGACCCAGTACTTC.

This rearrangement joins TRBV11-2 to TRBJ2-5; 9 positions agree with TRBD1. Per germline, CDR1 SGHAT and CDR2 FQNNGV. With V trimmed by 3 bases and J by 2 bases, 4 bases remained unmatched. The CDR3 length is 15 residues. CDR3 sequence (DNA): TGTGCCAGCAGCTTGGGACAGGGCCTTCAAGAGACCCAGTACTTC. Translated, it gives CASSLGQGLQETQYF.

The chain couples TRBV9 to TRBJ1-3; D not resolved. The CDR3 has 16 amino acids. Germline V gives CDR1 SGDLS, CDR2 YYNGEE. V was trimmed by 4 bases and J by 4 bases, leaving 18 bases between them. CDR3 nucleotides: TGTGCCAGCAGCTTTAATAGGCCATCCCCCGGAAACACCATATATTTT. As protein: CASSFNRPSPGNTIYF.

This clone was counted only a few times. The chain carries TRBV6-5 and TRBJ1-5; D gene uncertain. Germline loops: CDR1 MNHEY, CDR2 SVGAGI. CDR3 length: 14 residues. Trimming shortened V by 0 bases and J by 4 bases, and 7 bases separated the two germline ends. The DNA for the CDR3 is TGTGCCAGCAGTTACTCATACGATAATCAGCCCCAGCATTTT. This gives the protein CASSYSYDNQPQHF.

V gene TRBV19 combines with J gene TRBJ2-7, with 7 bases lining up with TRBD1. The germline V gene encodes CDR1 LNHDA and CDR2 SQIVND (reference sequence). This CDR3 spans 14 amino acids. V shed 1 base and J 4 bases; nucleotides not matched to a gene: 4. The CDR3 here is CASSIGGTEYEQYF. The CDR3 nucleotides read TGTGCCAGTAGTATAGGTGGGACAGAATACGAGCAGTACTTC. Looking up the rest from reference TRBV19 and TRBJ2-7 gives the full variable domain: DGGITQSPKYLFRKEGQNVTLSCEQNLNHDAMYWYRQDPGQGLRLIYYSQIVNDFQKGDIAEGYSVSREKKESFPLTVTSAQKNPTAFYLCASSIGGTEYEQYFGPGTRLTVT.

V usage is TRBV6-5 and J usage is TRBJ2-7; the D gene could be TRBD1 or TRBD2 (5 bases each). V lost 6 bases and J lost 0, with 9 bases in between. The CDR3 runs 13 residues. Germline CDR1 MNHEY, CDR2 SVGAGI. The CDR3 region has the DNA TGTGCCAGCAGGGCAGGGAGCTCCTACGAGCAGTACTTC. Translation: CASRAGSSYEQYF.